This is a list of T cell receptor beta chains from one sample in a study of metastatic and nonmetastatic thyroid tumors. TCRdb recomputed clones from the PCR reads via MiXCR. The table shows about 30,000 clones, with 35% to 45% occurring only once. Sequenced sample: tumor tissue. All receptors derive from a female donor with papillary thyroid cancer or a benign thyroid nodule (not recorded which). Some clones in this sample may be carry-over from other donors' samples. Both conserved end residues are part of each CDR3. A D gene is named only where the DNA matches it firmly. Expanded clones get a size class; other rows say once, few or many, or leave the size out.

d_gene,v_gene,j_gene,abundance,CDR3aa,CDR3nt
.,TRBV30,TRBJ1-6,.,CAWRSGSPLHF,TGTGCCTGGAGGTCGGGTTCACCCCTCCACTTT
.,TRBV7-8,TRBJ2-2,.,CASSLKQFTGELFF,TGTGCCAGCAGCTTAAAACAGTTCACCGGGGAGCTGTTTTTT
.,TRBV5-1,TRBJ1-2,few,CASSLGSNYGYTF,TGCGCCAGCAGCTTGGGCAGTAACTATGGCTACACCTTC
.,TRBV5-1,TRBJ1-1,.,CASSLSYSNTEAFF,TGCGCCAGCAGCTTATCCTATTCGAACACTGAAGCTTTCTTT
TRBD2,TRBV11-2,TRBJ2-3,few,CASSLLAGGFADTQYF,TGTGCCAGCAGCTTACTAGCGGGAGGGTTCGCAGATACGCAGTATTTT
.,TRBV11-2,TRBJ2-1,few,CASSRDSDGYNEQFF,TGTGCCAGCAGCCGGGACTCCGACGGATACAATGAGCAGTTCTTC
.,TRBV12-3/TRBV12-4,TRBJ1-5,.,CASSPGPSNQPQHF,TGTGCCAGCAGCCCTGGGCCCAGCAATCAGCCCCAGCATTTT
.,TRBV6-1,TRBJ2-2,many,CASNGIRDTRTGELFF,TGTGCCAGCAATGGGATCCGGGACACCCGGACCGGGGAGCTGTTTTTT
TRBD2,TRBV6-1,TRBJ2-1,.,CASNQGLAGVEQFF,TGTGCCAGCAACCAGGGACTAGCGGGAGTTGAGCAGTTCTTC
.,TRBV6-2/TRBV6-3,TRBJ1-1,many,CASSYTRANTEAFF,TGTGCCAGCAGTTACACCCGGGCAAACACTGAAGCTTTCTTT
.,TRBV19,TRBJ2-2,few,CASSIGGTEELFF,TGTGCCAGTAGTATTGGTGGGACTGAGGAGCTGTTTTTT
.,TRBV28,TRBJ1-2,few,CASSSPRIF,TGTGCCAGCAGTTCCCCCCGCATCTTC
TRBD1,TRBV6-1,TRBJ2-5,.,CASSQTGGRQETQYF,TGTGCCAGCAGTCAGACAGGGGGCCGTCAAGAGACCCAGTACTTC
.,TRBV5-1,TRBJ2-3,.,CASSVKSDISTDTQYF,TGCGCCAGCAGCGTCAAGTCGGACATAAGCACAGATACGCAGTATTTT